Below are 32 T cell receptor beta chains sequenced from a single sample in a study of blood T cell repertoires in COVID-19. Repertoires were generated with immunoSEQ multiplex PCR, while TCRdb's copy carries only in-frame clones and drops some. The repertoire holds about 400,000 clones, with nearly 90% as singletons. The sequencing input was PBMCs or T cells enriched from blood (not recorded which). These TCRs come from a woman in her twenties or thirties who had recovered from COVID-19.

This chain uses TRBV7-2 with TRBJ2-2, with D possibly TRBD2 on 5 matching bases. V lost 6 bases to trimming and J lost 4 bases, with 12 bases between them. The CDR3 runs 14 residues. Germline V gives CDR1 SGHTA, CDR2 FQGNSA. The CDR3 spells CASSPQRATGELFF. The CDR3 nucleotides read TGTGCCAGCAGTCCGCAGAGGGCCACCGGGGAGCTGTTTTTT.

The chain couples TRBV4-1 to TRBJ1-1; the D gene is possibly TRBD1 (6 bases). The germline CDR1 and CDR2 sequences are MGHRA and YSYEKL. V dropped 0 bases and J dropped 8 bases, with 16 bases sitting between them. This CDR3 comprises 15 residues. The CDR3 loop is CASSQDFRGSAEAFF. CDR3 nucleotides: TGCGCCAGCAGCCAAGACTTCAGGGGATCCGCCGAAGCTTTCTTT.

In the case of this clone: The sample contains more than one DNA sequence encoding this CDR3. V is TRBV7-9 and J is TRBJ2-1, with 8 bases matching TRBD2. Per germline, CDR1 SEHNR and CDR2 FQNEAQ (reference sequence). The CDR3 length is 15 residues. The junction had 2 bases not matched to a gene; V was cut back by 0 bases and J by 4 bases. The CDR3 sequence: CASSLASGRYNEQFF. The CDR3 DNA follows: TGTGCCAGCAGCTTAGCGAGCGGGAGATACAATGAGCAGTTCTTC. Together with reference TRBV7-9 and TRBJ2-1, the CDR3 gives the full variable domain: DTGVSQNPRHKITKRGQNVTFRCDPISEHNRLYWYRQTLGQGPEFLTYFQNEAQLEKSRLLSDRFSAERPKGSFSTLEIQRTEQGDSAMYLCASSLASGRYNEQFFGPGTRLTVL.

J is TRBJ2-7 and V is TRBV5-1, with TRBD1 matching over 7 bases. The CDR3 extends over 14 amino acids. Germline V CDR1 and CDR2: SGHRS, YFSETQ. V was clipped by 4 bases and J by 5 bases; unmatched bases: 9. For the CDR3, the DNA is TGCGCCAGCAGCCCGGCGACAGGGTTGGACGAGCAGTACTTC. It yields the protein CASSPATGLDEQYF.

The CDR3 coding sequence is TGTGCCAGCAGTTGGGAACAGGGGTTGGGAACTGAAGCTTTCTTT. This codes for CASSWEQGLGTEAFF. The rearrangement links TRBV6-2 or TRBV6-3 to TRBJ1-1; 7 bases agree with TRBD1. With 4 bases clipped from V and 5 bases from J, the junction kept 10 bases outside the gene matches. This CDR3 comprises 15 residues. Germline CDR1 reads MNHEY; CDR2 reads SVGEGT.

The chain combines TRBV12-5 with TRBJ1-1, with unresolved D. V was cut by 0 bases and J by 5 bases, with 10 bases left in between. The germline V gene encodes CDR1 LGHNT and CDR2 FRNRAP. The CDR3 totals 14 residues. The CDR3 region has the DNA TGTGCTAGTGGTTTGGTAATTCGCGGGACTGAAGCTTTCTTT. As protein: CASGLVIRGTEAFF.

CDR3 nucleotides: TGTGCCAGCAGTGTAGAACAGGCCCTCCGGTCTGGAAACACCATATATTTT. It codes for CASSVEQALRSGNTIYF. This sequence joins TRBV2 and TRBJ1-3, with D perhaps TRBD1 (5 bases). There are 17 residues in the CDR3. V lost 4 bases and J 1 base, leaving 17 bases between the germline ends. Germline V gene lookup returns CDR1 SNHLY and CDR2 FYNNEI.

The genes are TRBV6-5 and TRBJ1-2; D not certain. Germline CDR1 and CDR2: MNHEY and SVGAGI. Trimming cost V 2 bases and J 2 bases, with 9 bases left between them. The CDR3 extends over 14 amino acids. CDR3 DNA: TGTGCCAGCAGTTACGTTGCCGGGAACTATGGCTACACCTTC. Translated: CASSYVAGNYGYTF.

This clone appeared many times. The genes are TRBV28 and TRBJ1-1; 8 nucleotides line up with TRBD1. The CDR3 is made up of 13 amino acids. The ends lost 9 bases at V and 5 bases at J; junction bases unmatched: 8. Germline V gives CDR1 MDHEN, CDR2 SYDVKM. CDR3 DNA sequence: TGTGCCAGTAAGACAGGGGATGGAACTGAAGCTTTCTTT. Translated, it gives CASKTGDGTEAFF.

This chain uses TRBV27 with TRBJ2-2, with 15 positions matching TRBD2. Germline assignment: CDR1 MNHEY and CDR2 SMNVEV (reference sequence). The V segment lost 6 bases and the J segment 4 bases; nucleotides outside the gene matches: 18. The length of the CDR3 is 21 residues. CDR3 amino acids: CASSKTGTSGGIRLGTGELFF. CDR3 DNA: TGTGCCAGCAGCAAAACCGGGACTAGCGGGGGGATCCGTTTGGGCACCGGGGAGCTGTTTTTT.

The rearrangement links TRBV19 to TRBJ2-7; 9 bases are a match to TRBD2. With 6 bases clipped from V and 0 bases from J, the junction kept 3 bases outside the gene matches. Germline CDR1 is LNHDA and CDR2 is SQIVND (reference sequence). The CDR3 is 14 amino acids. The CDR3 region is CASSYSGSSYEQYF. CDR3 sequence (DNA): TGTGCCAGTAGCTATAGCGGGAGCTCCTACGAGCAGTACTTC.

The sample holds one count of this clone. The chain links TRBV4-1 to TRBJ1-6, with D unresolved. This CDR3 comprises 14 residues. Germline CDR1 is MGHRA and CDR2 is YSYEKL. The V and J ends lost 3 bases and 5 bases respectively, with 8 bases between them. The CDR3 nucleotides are TGCGCCAGCAGCCAGCTACTCGATAATTCACCCCTCCACTTT. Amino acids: CASSQLLDNSPLHF.

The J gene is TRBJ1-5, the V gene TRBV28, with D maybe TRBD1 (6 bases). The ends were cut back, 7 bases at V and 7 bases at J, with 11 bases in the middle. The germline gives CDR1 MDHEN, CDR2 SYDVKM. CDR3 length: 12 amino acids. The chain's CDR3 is CASMLQGQPQHF. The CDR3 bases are TGTGCCAGCATGCTTCAGGGGCAGCCCCAGCATTTT.

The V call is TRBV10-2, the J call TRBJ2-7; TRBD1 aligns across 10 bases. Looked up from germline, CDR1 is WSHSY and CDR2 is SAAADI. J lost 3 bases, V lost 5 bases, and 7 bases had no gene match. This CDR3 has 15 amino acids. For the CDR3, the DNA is TGCGCCAGCAGTAATAGGGGACAGGGGAGCTACGAGCAGTACTTC. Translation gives CASSNRGQGSYEQYF.

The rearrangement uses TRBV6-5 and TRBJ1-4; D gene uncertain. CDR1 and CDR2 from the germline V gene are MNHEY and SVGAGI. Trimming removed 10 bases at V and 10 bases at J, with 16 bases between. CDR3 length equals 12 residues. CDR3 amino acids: CATGLREGKLFF. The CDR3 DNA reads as TGTGCCACCGGACTAAGGGAGGGAAAACTGTTTTTT.

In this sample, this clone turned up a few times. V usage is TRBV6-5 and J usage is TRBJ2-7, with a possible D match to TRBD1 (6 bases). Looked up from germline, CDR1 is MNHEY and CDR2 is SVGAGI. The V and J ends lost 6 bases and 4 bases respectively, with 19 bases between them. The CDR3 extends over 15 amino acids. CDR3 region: CASSYSTQGRYEQYF. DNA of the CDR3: TGTGCCAGCAGCTATTCCACCCAGGGGCGGTACGAGCAGTACTTC.

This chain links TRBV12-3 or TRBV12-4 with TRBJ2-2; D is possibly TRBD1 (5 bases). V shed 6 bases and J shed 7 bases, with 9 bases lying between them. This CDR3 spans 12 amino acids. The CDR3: CASSRTIGELFF. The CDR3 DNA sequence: TGTGCCAGCAGCAGGACAATCGGGGAGCTGTTTTTT.

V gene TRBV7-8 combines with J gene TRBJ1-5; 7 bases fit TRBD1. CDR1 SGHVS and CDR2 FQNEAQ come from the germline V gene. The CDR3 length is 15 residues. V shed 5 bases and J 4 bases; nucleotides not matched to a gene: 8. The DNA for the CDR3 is TGTGCCAGCAGCCGATCGGGACAGTCGAATCAGCCCCAGCATTTT. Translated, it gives CASSRSGQSNQPQHF.

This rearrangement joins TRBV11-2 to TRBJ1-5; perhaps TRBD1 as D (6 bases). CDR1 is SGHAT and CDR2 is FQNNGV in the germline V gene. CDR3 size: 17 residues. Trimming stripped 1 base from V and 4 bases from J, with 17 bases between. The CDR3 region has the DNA TGTGCCAGCAGCTTAGGCAAAGGGACACTATGGAATCAGCCCCAGCATTTT. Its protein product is CASSLGKGTLWNQPQHF.

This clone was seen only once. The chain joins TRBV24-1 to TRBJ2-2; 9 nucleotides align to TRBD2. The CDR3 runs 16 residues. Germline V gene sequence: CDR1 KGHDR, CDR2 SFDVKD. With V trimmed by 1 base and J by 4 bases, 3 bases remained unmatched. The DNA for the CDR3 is TGTGCCACCAGTGATTTCTTAGCGGGGGCCACCGGGGAGCTGTTTTTT. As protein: CATSDFLAGATGELFF.

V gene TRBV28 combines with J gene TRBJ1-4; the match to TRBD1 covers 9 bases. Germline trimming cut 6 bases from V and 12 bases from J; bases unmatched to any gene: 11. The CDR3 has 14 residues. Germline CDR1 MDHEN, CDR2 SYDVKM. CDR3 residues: CASSPWDRERQLFF. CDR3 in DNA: TGTGCCAGCAGCCCTTGGGACAGGGAACGACAACTGTTTTTT.

The CDR3 nucleotides are TGCGCCAGCAGCTCATGGGGGCGGCTATCTGATGTAGAAAAACTGTTTTTT. It is translated as CASSSWGRLSDVEKLFF. The gene calls are TRBV5-1 and TRBJ1-4; perhaps TRBD1 as D (6 bases). The V end was cut by 3 bases, the J end by 8 bases, with 23 bases between. The CDR3 extends over 17 amino acids. Germline V gene lookup returns CDR1 SGHRS and CDR2 YFSETQ.

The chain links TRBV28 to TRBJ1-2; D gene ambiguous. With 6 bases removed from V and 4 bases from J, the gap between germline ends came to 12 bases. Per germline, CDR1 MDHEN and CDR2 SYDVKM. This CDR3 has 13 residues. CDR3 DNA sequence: TGTGCCAGCAGCCCAATGTCAGTCTATGGCTACACCTTC. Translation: CASSPMSVYGYTF.

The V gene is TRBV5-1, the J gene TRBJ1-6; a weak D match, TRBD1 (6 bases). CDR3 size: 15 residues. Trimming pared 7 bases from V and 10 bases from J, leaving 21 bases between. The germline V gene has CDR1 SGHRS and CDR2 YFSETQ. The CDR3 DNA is TGCGCCAGCGCCTACCGGGACACGACGGGGTCACCCCTCCACTTT. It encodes CASAYRDTTGSPLHF.

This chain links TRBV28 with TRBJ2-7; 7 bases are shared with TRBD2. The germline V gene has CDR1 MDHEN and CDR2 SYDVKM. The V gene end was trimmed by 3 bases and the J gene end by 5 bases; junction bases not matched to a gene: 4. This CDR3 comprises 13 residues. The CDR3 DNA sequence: TGTGCCAGCAGTTTCCGGCTAGCGGACGAGCAGTACTTC. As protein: CASSFRLADEQYF.

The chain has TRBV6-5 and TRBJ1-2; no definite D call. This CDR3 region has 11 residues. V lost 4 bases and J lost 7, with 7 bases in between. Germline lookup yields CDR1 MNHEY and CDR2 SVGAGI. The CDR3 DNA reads TGTGCCAGCAGTTGGGCAGGTGGCTACACCTTC. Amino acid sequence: CASSWAGGYTF.

Written as DNA, the CDR3 is TGCGCCAGCAGCTTGGCCGCGGCAACGCGATATGAAGCTTTCTTT. Amino acid sequence: CASSLAAATRYEAFF. The chain links TRBV5-1 to TRBJ1-1; D is ambiguous. The length of the CDR3 is 15 residues. The V end was cut by 0 bases, the J end by 7 bases, with 16 bases between. Germline V gene data show CDR1 as SGHRS and CDR2 as YFSETQ.

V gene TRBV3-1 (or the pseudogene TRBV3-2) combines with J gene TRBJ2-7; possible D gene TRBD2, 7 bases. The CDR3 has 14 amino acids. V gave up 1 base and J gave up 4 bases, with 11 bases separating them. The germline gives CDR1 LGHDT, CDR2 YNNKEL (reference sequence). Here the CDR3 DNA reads TGTGCCAGCAGCCAAGGGCGGGGGCCTTACGAGCAGTACTTC. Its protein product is CASSQGRGPYEQYF.

The CDR3 DNA follows: TGCGCCAGCAGTGGGGGACAGGGGAGCTATGGCTACACCTTC. Translation: CASSGGQGSYGYTF. This sequence joins TRBV5-1 and TRBJ1-2; 10 bases are a match to TRBD1. This CDR3 spans 14 amino acids. V lost 5 bases and J lost 4; bases outside the gene matches: 5. Per the germline V gene, CDR1 is SGHRS and CDR2 is YFSETQ.

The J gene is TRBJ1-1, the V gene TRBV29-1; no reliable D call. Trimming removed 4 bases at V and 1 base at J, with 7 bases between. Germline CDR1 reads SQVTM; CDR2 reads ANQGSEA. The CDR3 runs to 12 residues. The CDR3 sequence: CSVGLKNTEAFF. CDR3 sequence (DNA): TGCAGCGTTGGTCTAAAGAACACTGAAGCTTTCTTT.

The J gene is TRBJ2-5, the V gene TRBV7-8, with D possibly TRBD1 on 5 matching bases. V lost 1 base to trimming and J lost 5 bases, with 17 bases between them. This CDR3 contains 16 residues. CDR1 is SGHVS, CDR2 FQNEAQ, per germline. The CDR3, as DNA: TGTGCCAGCAGCTTAGTCAAGGGCCAGGGATTTGAGACCCAGTACTTC. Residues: CASSLVKGQGFETQYF. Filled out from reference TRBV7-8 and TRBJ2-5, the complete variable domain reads GAGVSQSPRYKVAKRGQDVALRCDPISGHVSLFWYQQALGQGPEFLTYFQNEAQLDKSGLPSDRFFAERPEGSVSTLKIQRTQQEDSAVYLCASSLVKGQGFETQYFGPGTRLLVL.

CDR3 protein: CASSLDSNTGELFF. The CDR3 region has the DNA TGTGCCAGCTCACTGGACTCAAACACCGGGGAGCTGTTTTTT. V gene TRBV18 combines with J gene TRBJ2-2, with a possible D match to TRBD2 (5 bases). The ends were cut back, 4 bases at V and 2 bases at J, with 8 bases in the middle. The CDR3 sequence is 14 residues long. Looked up from germline, CDR1 is KGHSH and CDR2 is LQKENI.